Sequencing of this T cell receptor (beta chain) was carried out in a study of blood T cells in healthy people across ages. Together with a sample-barcoded 5' primer, a J-beta primer mix was included in a second PCR lasting about 7 to 12 cycles. Every cDNA molecule carried a tag from a template-switch adaptor bearing 12 random nucleotides. Each CDR3 protein is one row after TCRdb ran MiXCR on the 5' RACE reads. The data hold around 1.7 million distinct CDR3 sequences, with 25% to 30% observed a single time. Study findings and constraints: Age brought a roughly linear fall in TCR beta diversity measured per million T cells.

The CDR3 has 11 amino acids. CDR1 and CDR2 from the germline V gene are SQVTM and ANQGSEA. V gave up 7 bases and J gave up 5 bases, with 11 bases separating them. On this clonotype itself: Its antigen remains unidentified.

V gene TRBV29-1 combines with J gene TRBJ2-5, with TRBD2 as a possible D gene (5 bases). The sequencing sample was made of blood. The clonotype comes from a woman younger than 45 in good health. The CDR3 reads CSGLRGETQYF. The DNA for the CDR3 is TGCAGCGGCTTACGAGGGGAGACCCAGTACTTC.